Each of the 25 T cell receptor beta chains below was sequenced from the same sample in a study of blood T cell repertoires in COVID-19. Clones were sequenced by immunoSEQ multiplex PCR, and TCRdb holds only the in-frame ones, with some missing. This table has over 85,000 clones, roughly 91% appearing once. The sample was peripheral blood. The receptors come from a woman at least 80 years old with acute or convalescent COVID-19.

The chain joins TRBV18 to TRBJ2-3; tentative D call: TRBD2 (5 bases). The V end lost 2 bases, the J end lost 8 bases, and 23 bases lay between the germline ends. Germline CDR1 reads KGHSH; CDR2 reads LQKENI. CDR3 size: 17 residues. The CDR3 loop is CASSPSLPTNGDGTQYF. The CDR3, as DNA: TGTGCCAGCTCACCATCACTCCCGACTAATGGAGATGGTACGCAGTATTTT.

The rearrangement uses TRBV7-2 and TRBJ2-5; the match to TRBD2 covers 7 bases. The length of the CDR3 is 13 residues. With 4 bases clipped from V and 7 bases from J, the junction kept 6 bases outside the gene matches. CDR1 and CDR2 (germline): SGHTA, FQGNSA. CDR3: CASSSAIAGTQYF. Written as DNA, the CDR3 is TGTGCCAGCAGCTCGGCTATAGCGGGGACCCAGTACTTC.

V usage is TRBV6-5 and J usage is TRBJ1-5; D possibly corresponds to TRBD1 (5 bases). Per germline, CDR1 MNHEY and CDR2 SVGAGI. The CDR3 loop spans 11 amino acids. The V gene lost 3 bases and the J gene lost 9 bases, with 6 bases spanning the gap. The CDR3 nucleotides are TGTGCCAGCAGTTATAGGGGGCCCCAGCATTTT. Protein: CASSYRGPQHF.

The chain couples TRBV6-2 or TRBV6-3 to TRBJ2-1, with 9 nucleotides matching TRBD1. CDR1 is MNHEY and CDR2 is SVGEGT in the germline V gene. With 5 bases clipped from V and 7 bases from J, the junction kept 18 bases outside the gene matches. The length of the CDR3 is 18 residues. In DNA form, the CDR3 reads TGTGCCAGCAGTGGACAGGGGCGACGAGGGGGGATGAGGAATGAGCAGTTCTTC. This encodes CASSGQGRRGGMRNEQFF.

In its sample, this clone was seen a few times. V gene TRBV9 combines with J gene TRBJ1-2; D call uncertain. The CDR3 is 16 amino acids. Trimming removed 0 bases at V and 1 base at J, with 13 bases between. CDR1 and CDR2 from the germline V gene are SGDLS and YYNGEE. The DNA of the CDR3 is TGTGCCAGCAGCGTAGGACCAGAGACTTTTAACTATGGCTACACCTTC. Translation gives CASSVGPETFNYGYTF. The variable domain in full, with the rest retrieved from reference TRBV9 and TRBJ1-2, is DSGVTQTPKHLITATGQRVTLRCSPRSGDLSVYWYQQSLDQGLQFLIQYYNGEERAKGNILERFSAQQFPDLHSELNLSSLELGDSALYFCASSVGPETFNYGYTFGSGTRLTVV.

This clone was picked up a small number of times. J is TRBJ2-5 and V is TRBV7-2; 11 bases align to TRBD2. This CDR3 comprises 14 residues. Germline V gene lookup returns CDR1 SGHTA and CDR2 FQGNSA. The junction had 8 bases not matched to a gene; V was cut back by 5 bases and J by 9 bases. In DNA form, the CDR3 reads TGTGCCAGCAGCGCCGGACTAGCGGGCGAGGCCCAGTACTTC. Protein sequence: CASSAGLAGEAQYF.

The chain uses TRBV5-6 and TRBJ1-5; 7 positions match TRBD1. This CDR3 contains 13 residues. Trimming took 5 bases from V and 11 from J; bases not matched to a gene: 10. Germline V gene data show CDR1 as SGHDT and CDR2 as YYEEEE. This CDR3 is CASSSYRGEAQHF. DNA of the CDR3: TGTGCCAGCAGTTCATACAGGGGAGAAGCCCAGCATTTT.

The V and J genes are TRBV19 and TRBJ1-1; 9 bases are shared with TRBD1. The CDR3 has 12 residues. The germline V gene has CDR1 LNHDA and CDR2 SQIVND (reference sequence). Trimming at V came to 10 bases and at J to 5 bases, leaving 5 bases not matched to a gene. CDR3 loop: CATGDRVTEAFF. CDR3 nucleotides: TGTGCCACCGGGGACAGGGTAACTGAAGCTTTCTTT.

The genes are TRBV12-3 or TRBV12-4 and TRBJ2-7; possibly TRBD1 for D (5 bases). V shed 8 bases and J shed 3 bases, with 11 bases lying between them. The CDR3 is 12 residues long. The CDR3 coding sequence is TGTGCCAGCGCTAGGGGCAACTACGAGCAGTACTTC. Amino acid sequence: CASARGNYEQYF.

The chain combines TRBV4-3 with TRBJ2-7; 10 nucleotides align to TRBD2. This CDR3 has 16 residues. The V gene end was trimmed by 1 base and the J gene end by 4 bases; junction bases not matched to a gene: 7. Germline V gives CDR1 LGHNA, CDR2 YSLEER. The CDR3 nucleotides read TGCGCCAGCAGCCAAGTGATTAGCGGGGGGAGTTACGAGCAGTACTTC. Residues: CASSQVISGGSYEQYF.

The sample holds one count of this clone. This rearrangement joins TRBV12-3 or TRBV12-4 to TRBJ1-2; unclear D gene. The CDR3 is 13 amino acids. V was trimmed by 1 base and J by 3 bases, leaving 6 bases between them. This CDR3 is CASSLGAHYGYTF. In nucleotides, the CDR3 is TGTGCCAGCAGTTTAGGGGCCCACTATGGCTACACCTTC.

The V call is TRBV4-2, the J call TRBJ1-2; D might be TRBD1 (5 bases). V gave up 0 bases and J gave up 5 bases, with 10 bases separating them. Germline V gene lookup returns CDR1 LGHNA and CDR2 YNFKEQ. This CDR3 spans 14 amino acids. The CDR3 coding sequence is TGTGCCAGCAGCCAAGATGACGGGACTTATGGCTACACCTTC. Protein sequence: CASSQDDGTYGYTF.

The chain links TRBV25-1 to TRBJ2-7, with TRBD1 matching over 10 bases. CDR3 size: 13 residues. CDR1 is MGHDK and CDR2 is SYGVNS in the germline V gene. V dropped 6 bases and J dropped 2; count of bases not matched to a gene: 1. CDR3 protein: CASRGQGTYEQYF. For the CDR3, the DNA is TGTGCCAGCAGGGGACAGGGGACCTACGAGCAGTACTTC.

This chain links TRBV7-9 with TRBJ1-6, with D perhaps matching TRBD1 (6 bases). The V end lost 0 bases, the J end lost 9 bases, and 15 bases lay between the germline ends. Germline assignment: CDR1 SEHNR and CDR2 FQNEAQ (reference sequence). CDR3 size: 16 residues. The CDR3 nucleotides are TGTGCCAGCAGCTTAGCTGAGGGGGGGTATGGTTCACCCCTCCACTTT. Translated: CASSLAEGGYGSPLHF.

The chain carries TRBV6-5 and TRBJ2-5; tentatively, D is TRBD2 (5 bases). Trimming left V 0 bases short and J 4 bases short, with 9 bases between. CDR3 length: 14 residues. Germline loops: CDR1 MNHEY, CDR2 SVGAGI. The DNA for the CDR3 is TGTGCCAGCAGTTACTCCGGAGGCCCAGAGACCCAGTACTTC. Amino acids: CASSYSGGPETQYF.

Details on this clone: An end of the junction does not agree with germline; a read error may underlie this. The CDR3 coding sequence is TGTGCCAGCAGTTACTCCAACGAGCAGTACTTC. Translating it yields CASSYSNEQYF. The chain links TRBV6-5 to TRBJ2-7; D uncertain. CDR1 is MNHEY, CDR2 SVGAGI, per germline. The CDR3 sequence is 11 residues long.

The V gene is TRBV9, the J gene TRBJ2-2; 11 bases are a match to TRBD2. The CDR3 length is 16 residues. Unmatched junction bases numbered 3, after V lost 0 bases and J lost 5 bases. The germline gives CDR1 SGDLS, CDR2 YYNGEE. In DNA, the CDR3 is TGTGCCAGCAGCGTAGCGACTAGCGGGACAACCGGGGAGCTGTTTTTT. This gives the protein CASSVATSGTTGELFF.

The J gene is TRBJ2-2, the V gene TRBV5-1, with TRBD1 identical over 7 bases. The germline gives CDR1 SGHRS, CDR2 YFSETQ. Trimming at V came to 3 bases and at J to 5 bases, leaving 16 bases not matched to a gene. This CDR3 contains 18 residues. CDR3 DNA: TGCGCCAGCAGCTCGAGTAGTGTGCTCGACAGGGTGACCGGGGAGCTGTTTTTT. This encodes CASSSSSVLDRVTGELFF.

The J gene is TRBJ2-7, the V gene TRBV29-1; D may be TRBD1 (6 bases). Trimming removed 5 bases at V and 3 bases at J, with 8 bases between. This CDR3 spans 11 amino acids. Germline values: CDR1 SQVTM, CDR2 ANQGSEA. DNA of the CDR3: TGCAGCGTTAACAGGGACTACGAGCAGTACTTC. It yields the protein CSVNRDYEQYF.

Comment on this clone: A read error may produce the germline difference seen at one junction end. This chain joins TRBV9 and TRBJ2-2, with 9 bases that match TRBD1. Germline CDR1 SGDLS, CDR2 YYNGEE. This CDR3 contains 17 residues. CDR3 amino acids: CASSVGPGTGNAGELFF. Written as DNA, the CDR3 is TGTGCCAGCAGCGTAGGTCCTGGGACAGGGAACGCCGGGGAGCTGTTTTTT.

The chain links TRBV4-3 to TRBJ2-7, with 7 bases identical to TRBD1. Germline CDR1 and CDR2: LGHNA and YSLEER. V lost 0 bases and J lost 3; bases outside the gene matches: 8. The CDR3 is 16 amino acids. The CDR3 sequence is CASSQDWGQTLYEQYF. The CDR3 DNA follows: TGCGCCAGCAGCCAAGATTGGGGACAGACCCTCTACGAGCAGTACTTC.

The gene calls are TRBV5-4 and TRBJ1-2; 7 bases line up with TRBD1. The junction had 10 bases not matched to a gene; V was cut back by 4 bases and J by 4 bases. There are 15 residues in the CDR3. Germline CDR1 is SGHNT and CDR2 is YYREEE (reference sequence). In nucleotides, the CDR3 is TGTGCCAGCAGCGCGGTGAGGCCAGGGGGCTATGGCTACACCTTC. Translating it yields CASSAVRPGGYGYTF. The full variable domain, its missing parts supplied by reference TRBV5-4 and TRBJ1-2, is ETGVTQSPTHLIKTRGQQVTLRCSSQSGHNTVSWYQQALGQGPQFIFQYYREEENGRGNFPPRFSGLQFPNYSSELNVNALELDDSALYLCASSAVRPGGYGYTFGSGTRLTVV.

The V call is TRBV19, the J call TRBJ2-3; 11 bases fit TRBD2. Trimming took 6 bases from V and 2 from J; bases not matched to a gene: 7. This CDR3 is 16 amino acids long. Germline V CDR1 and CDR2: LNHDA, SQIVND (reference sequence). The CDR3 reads CASSPTSGRSTDTQYF. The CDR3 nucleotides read TGTGCCAGTAGCCCAACTAGCGGGAGATCCACAGATACGCAGTATTTT. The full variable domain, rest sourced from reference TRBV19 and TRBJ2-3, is DGGITQSPKYLFRKEGQNVTLSCEQNLNHDAMYWYRQDPGQGLRLIYYSQIVNDFQKGDIAEGYSVSREKKESFPLTVTSAQKNPTAFYLCASSPTSGRSTDTQYFGPGTRLTVL.

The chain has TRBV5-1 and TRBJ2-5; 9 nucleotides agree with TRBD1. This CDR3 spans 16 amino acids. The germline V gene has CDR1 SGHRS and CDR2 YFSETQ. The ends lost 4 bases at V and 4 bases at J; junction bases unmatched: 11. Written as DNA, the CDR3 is TGCGCCAGCAGCGACTCCGGGACAGGGCTTGGAGAGACCCAGTACTTC. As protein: CASSDSGTGLGETQYF.

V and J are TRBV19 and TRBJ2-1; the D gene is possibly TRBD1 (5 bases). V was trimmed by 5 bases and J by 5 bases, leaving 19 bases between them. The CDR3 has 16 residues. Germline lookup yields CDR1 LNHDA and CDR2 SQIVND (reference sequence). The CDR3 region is CASSAEPPMGHNEQFF. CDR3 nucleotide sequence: TGTGCCAGTAGTGCCGAACCTCCCATGGGGCACAATGAGCAGTTCTTC.